Presented here are 18 T cell receptor beta chains from one specimen sequenced in a study of blood T cells in healthy people across ages. Sample-barcoded 5' priming and a J-beta primer mix drove a second PCR of about 6 to 12 cycles. MiXCR was run by TCRdb on the 5' RACE reads, yielding one entry per CDR3 protein. The table has 800,000 to 950,000 distinct CDR3 sequences, 25% to 30% seen once. This same sample was also part of a study on T cells of mothers and their children.

Sequencing was performed on blood. The receptors here all came from a woman aged 40-49 years in good health.

The J gene is TRBJ1-1, the V gene TRBV6-6; D is uncertain. Germline V gives CDR1 MNHNY, CDR2 SVGAGI (reference sequence). V lost 6 bases, J lost 5 bases, and 16 bases lay in between. The CDR3 runs to 14 residues. CDR3 nucleotide sequence: TGTGCCAGCAGCAAAACTAGGGATGGGACTGAAGCTTTCTTT. Its protein is CASSKTRDGTEAFF.

This clonotype has a handful of counts. The chain has TRBV2 and TRBJ2-1; TRBD1 matches at 8 bases. Germline V gene lookup returns CDR1 SNHLY and CDR2 FYNNEI. The CDR3 loop spans 13 amino acids. V trimming: 6 bases; J trimming: 8 bases; junction bases outside the gene matches: 6. The CDR3 region has the DNA TGTGCCAGCAGGCTGGACAGGGATGATGAGCAGTTCTTC. Its protein product is CASRLDRDDEQFF.

There are many counts of this clonotype. The chain couples TRBV24-1 to TRBJ2-1; 12 bases match TRBD2. This CDR3 contains 16 residues. Germline V CDR1 and CDR2: KGHDR, SFDVKD. Germline trimming cut 4 bases from V and 6 bases from J; bases unmatched to any gene: 6. CDR3 sequence (DNA): TGTGCCACCAGTGACCACCGACTAGCGGGGGTCAATGAGCAGTTCTTC. Its protein product is CATSDHRLAGVNEQFF.

This clonotype was seen a few times. The chain combines TRBV25-1 with TRBJ2-7, with 10 bases fitting TRBD1. CDR3 length: 16 residues. The germline V gene has CDR1 MGHDK and CDR2 SYGVNS. The V gene end was trimmed by 3 bases and the J gene end by 2 bases; junction bases not matched to a gene: 7. In DNA form, the CDR3 reads TGTGCCAGCAGTGACCCTAAGGACAGGGGGGCCTACGAGCAGTACTTC. It encodes CASSDPKDRGAYEQYF.

This clonotype turned up a few times. The V and J genes are TRBV7-6 and TRBJ2-1; D is unclear. The V gene's germline CDR1 is SGHVS and CDR2 FNYEAQ. V lost 1 base and J 9 bases, leaving 13 bases between the germline ends. This CDR3 is built from 14 residues. Here the CDR3 DNA reads TGTGCCAGCAGCTTAGGTATTGCCCGCGGTGAGCAGTTCTTC. Its protein is CASSLGIARGEQFF.

As concerns this clonotype: This may be a read error: a much more frequent sequence differs by one nucleotide. This chain links TRBV7-2 with TRBJ2-7; D not resolved. The V gene's germline CDR1 is SGHTA and CDR2 FQGNSA. CDR3 size: 15 residues. CDR3 amino acids: CAGSPVSGQSYEQYF. The CDR3 DNA reads TGTGCCGGCAGCCCCGTGTCAGGCCAATCCTACGAGCAGTACTTC.

This clonotype was counted a few times. J is TRBJ2-3 and V is TRBV7-2, with 10 bases fitting TRBD2. Germline V gene lookup returns CDR1 SGHTA and CDR2 FQGNSA. V dropped 2 bases and J dropped 1; count of bases not matched to a gene: 3. CDR3 size: 16 residues. CDR3 bases: TGTGCCAGCAGCTTACAGCGGGGGGGCCGCACAGATACGCAGTATTTT. Amino acid sequence: CASSLQRGGRTDTQYF. The full variable domain, rest sourced from reference TRBV7-2 and TRBJ2-3, is GAGVSQSPSNKVTEKGKDVELRCDPISGHTALYWYRQSLGQGLEFLIYFQGNSAPDKSGLPSDRFSAERTGGSVSTLTIQRTQQEDSAVYLCASSLQRGGRTDTQYFGPGTRLTVL.

This clonotype has only a few counts. V is TRBV28 and J is TRBJ1-5; D is ambiguous. Between the trimmed V and J ends, which lost 3 bases and 9 bases, there was a span of 9 bases. The germline V gene encodes CDR1 MDHEN and CDR2 SYDVKM. This CDR3 has 12 amino acids. CDR3 DNA: TGTGCCAGCAGTTTTGTCTCTCGGCCCCAGCATTTT. The encoded protein is CASSFVSRPQHF. Drawing the rest from reference TRBV28 and TRBJ1-5, the complete variable domain is DVKVTQSSRYLVKRTGEKVFLECVQDMDHENMFWYRQDPGLGLRLIYFSYDVKMKEKGDIPEGYSVSREKKERFSLILESASTNQTSMYLCASSFVSRPQHFGDGTRLSIL.

This clonotype has just a few counts. The J gene is TRBJ2-1, the V gene TRBV4-3, with 13 bases lining up with TRBD2. Germline V CDR1 and CDR2: LGHNA, YSLEER. The CDR3 spans 15 residues. V shed 5 bases and J 9 bases; nucleotides not matched to a gene: 7. The CDR3 sequence is CASSDGLAGVSEQFF. As DNA, the CDR3 is TGCGCCAGCAGCGACGGACTAGCGGGAGTCAGTGAGCAGTTCTTC.

CDR3: CASSWDGGTYEQYF. Here the CDR3 DNA reads TGTGCCAGCAGCTGGGACGGGGGAACCTACGAGCAGTACTTC. The chain has TRBV7-2 and TRBJ2-7; D might be TRBD2 (6 bases). Trimming took off 4 bases at V and 2 bases at J, with 12 bases between the two ends. Germline V gene sequence: CDR1 SGHTA, CDR2 FQGNSA. The CDR3 sequence is 14 residues long.

Worth noting for this clonotype: It may be a read error: a sequence one base away is much more abundant. The CDR3 sequence: CASSFSETGGRYEQYF. CDR3 sequence (DNA): TGTGCCAGCAGTTTTTCTGAGACAGGGGGCAGATACGAGCAGTACTTC. The rearrangement uses TRBV7-2 and TRBJ2-7, with TRBD1 matching 10 bases. CDR1 SGHTA and CDR2 FQGNSA come from the germline V gene. There are 16 residues in the CDR3. Trimming cost V 6 bases and J 4 bases; bases outside gene matches: 12.

The chain is built from TRBV6-2 or TRBV6-3 and TRBJ1-2; D ambiguous. V was shortened by 4 bases and J by 8 bases, with 23 bases between the two germline ends. Germline CDR1 is MNHEY and CDR2 is SVGEGT. The CDR3 is 16 amino acids. The CDR3 loop is CASSSPREAGTGGYTF. In DNA form, the CDR3 reads TGTGCCAGCAGTTCCCCAAGGGAGGCAGGCACCGGCGGCTACACCTTC.

This clonotype was observed at least ten times. V is TRBV15 and J is TRBJ2-5; D is unresolved. V dropped 0 bases and J dropped 2 bases, with 10 bases sitting between them. The CDR3 runs to 15 residues. The germline CDR1 and CDR2 sequences are LNHNV and YYDKDF (reference sequence). This CDR3 reads CATSREFGSQETQYF. The CDR3 coding sequence is TGTGCCACCAGCAGAGAATTTGGCTCACAAGAGACCCAGTACTTC.

This clonotype occurred many times. The rearrangement joins TRBV27 to TRBJ2-7, with 9 bases fitting TRBD2. CDR1 MNHEY and CDR2 SMNVEV come from the germline V gene (reference sequence). This CDR3 has 16 residues. J lost 2 bases, V lost 4 bases, and 9 bases had no gene match. The CDR3 sequence is CASSSERLAVAYEQYF. CDR3 coding DNA: TGTGCCAGCAGTTCAGAACGACTAGCGGTCGCCTACGAGCAGTACTTC.

This clonotype was observed many times. V usage is TRBV27 and J usage is TRBJ1-2; 8 positions match TRBD1. Germline assignment: CDR1 MNHEY and CDR2 SMNVEV (reference sequence). CDR3 length: 15 amino acids. The ends lost 0 bases at V and 5 bases at J; junction bases unmatched: 5. The CDR3 nucleotides read TGTGCCAGCAGTTTATCGGGCCAGGGGGCGTATGGCTACACCTTC. This translates into CASSLSGQGAYGYTF.

The chain links TRBV7-3 to TRBJ2-1, with TRBD2 matching 8 bases. V lost 5 bases and J lost 7; bases outside the gene matches: 19. The CDR3 extends over 18 amino acids. Germline V lookup: CDR1 SGHTA, CDR2 FQGTGA. The CDR3 is CASSPLPISGTRRNEQFF. CDR3 DNA: TGTGCCAGCAGCCCCCTCCCGATTAGCGGGACCCGTAGGAATGAGCAGTTCTTC.

V is TRBV7-8 and J is TRBJ1-1; weak D call: TRBD1 (6 bases). This CDR3 has 14 amino acids. Trimming took 4 bases from V and 4 from J, leaving 13 bases between them. Germline CDR1 reads SGHVS; CDR2 reads FQNEAQ. The CDR3 coding sequence is TGTGCCAGCAGCTCAAGGACAGCTCCCACTGAAGCTTTCTTT. It codes for CASSSRTAPTEAFF.

This clonotype was counted ten times or more. J is TRBJ2-5 and V is TRBV15; D gene unclear. V was clipped by 0 bases and J by 4 bases, with 18 bases between them. CDR1 is LNHNV, CDR2 YYDKDF, per germline (reference sequence). The CDR3 sequence is 17 residues long. The CDR3 coding sequence is TGTGCCACCAGCAGAGATCCAAGCTCAATCCGCAGAGAGACCCAGTACTTC. It codes for CATSRDPSSIRRETQYF.